The 22 T cell receptor beta chains below all came from one sample that was sequenced in a study of shared clonotypes between healthy human individuals. The naive CD8 fraction comprised CD45RO-negative cells positively selected for CCR7 and excluded terminally differentiated effector memory CD45RA+ cells. The table came from immunoSEQ multiplex PCR; TCRdb's copy has only in-frame clones and leaves some out. The data hold some 580,000 clones, with about 98% observed a single time. The material sequenced was naive CD8+ T cells sorted from blood. Receptors originate from a man aged 25-45 years in good health.

The chain is built from TRBV9 and TRBJ1-1; D ambiguous. Trimming stripped 4 bases from V and 3 bases from J, with 7 bases between. Germline-derived CDR1 and CDR2 are SGDLS and YYNGEE. The CDR3 is 12 residues long. CDR3 bases: TGTGCCAGCAGCCCTCGGGACACTGAAGCTTTCTTT. It translates to CASSPRDTEAFF.

J is TRBJ2-3 and V is TRBV30; tentatively, D is TRBD1 (6 bases). Germline CDR1 reads GTSNPN; CDR2 reads SVGIG (reference sequence). CDR3 length equals 14 residues. Trimming pared 0 bases from V and 1 base from J, leaving 8 bases between. CDR3: CAWSVQGRTDTQYF. CDR3 nucleotides: TGTGCCTGGAGTGTACAGGGACGCACAGATACGCAGTATTTT.

In its sample, this clone was seen a few times. The gene calls are TRBV6-5 and TRBJ2-2; D ambiguous. CDR3 length: 12 residues. The ends were cut back, 4 bases at V and 2 bases at J, with 2 bases in the middle. The V gene's germline CDR1 is MNHEY and CDR2 SVGAGI. The CDR3 DNA reads TGTGCCAGCAGTTTCAACACCGGGGAGCTGTTTTTT. It specifies CASSFNTGELFF.

This chain joins TRBV5-1 and TRBJ2-1; perhaps TRBD2 as D (7 bases). V lost 0 bases, J lost 2 bases, and 15 bases lay in between. CDR1 is SGHRS, CDR2 YFSETQ, per germline. This CDR3 region has 17 residues. In nucleotides, the CDR3 is TGCGCCAGCAGCTTGGAGAGGGAGGGGGGGCCCTACAATGAGCAGTTCTTC. As protein: CASSLEREGGPYNEQFF.

The genes are TRBV7-9 and TRBJ1-1; weak D call: TRBD1 (5 bases). Trimming took off 3 bases at V and 1 base at J, with 12 bases between the two ends. The CDR3 runs 15 residues. Germline V gene lookup returns CDR1 SEHNR and CDR2 FQNEAQ (reference sequence). The CDR3 protein is CASSFYSGKNTEAFF. CDR3 coding DNA: TGTGCCAGCAGCTTCTATTCAGGGAAGAACACTGAAGCTTTCTTT.

The rearrangement links TRBV11-2 to TRBJ2-5; 8 positions agree with TRBD2. CDR1 and CDR2 (germline): SGHAT, FQNNGV. The CDR3 has 16 residues. Germline trimming cut 5 bases from V and 1 base from J; bases unmatched to any gene: 9. CDR3 amino acids: CASSLQLAESQETQYF. The CDR3 DNA reads as TGTGCCAGCAGCCTTCAACTAGCGGAGTCCCAAGAGACCCAGTACTTC.

This CDR3 is CASSSISTLTDTQYF. CDR3 sequence (DNA): TGTGCCAGCTCTTCCATTTCGACATTGACAGATACGCAGTATTTT. This chain links TRBV28 with TRBJ2-3; no clear D gene. Trimming shortened V by 8 bases and J by 3 bases, and 18 bases separated the two germline ends. The CDR3 is 15 amino acids. Germline CDR1 MDHEN, CDR2 SYDVKM.

The J gene is TRBJ2-7, the V gene TRBV7-9; 9 nucleotides align to TRBD2. From germline, CDR1 is SEHNR and CDR2 FQNEAQ (reference sequence). The CDR3 is 15 residues long. V lost 5 bases, J lost 5 bases, and 10 bases stayed unmatched. In nucleotides, the CDR3 is TGTGCCAGCAGCCCCGTATGGAGCGGGAGGAACGAGCAGTACTTC. Its translation is CASSPVWSGRNEQYF.

V usage is TRBV7-6 and J usage is TRBJ2-1, with TRBD2 matching 12 bases. Looked up from germline, CDR1 is SGHVS and CDR2 is FNYEAQ. This CDR3 is built from 16 residues. The V segment lost 5 bases and the J segment 5 bases; nucleotides outside the gene matches: 7. CDR3 in DNA: TGTGCCAGCAGCGGGGCCTGGACTAGCGGGGACAATGAGCAGTTCTTC. This codes for CASSGAWTSGDNEQFF.

V gene TRBV28 combines with J gene TRBJ1-1, with D unclear. Trimming shortened V by 3 bases and J by 1 base, and 6 bases separated the two germline ends. This CDR3 is 13 amino acids long. Germline lookup yields CDR1 MDHEN and CDR2 SYDVKM. The CDR3 is CASSLPQNTEAFF. CDR3 nucleotides: TGTGCCAGCAGTTTGCCACAGAACACTGAAGCTTTCTTT.

The chain is built from TRBV6-1 and TRBJ1-2, with D perhaps matching TRBD1 (5 bases). Germline lookup yields CDR1 MNHNS and CDR2 SASEGT. The CDR3 sequence is 14 residues long. V dropped 5 bases and J dropped 10 bases, with 20 bases sitting between them. The DNA of the CDR3 is TGTGCCAGCAGTTTTCCGGGACGGAGGTACGACTACACCTTC. Encoded protein: CASSFPGRRYDYTF.

This chain uses TRBV7-9 with TRBJ2-3; 9 bases fit TRBD1. In germline, CDR1 is SEHNR, CDR2 FQNEAQ (reference sequence). The CDR3 consists of 16 residues. The J segment lost 5 bases and the V segment lost 5 bases, leaving 11 bases of the junction unmatched. The CDR3: CASSQIRDRVGDTQYF. The DNA for the CDR3 is TGTGCCAGCAGCCAGATCCGGGACAGGGTGGGAGATACGCAGTATTTT. Full variable domain (remainder filled in from reference TRBV7-9 and TRBJ2-3): DTGVSQNPRHKITKRGQNVTFRCDPISEHNRLYWYRQTLGQGPEFLTYFQNEAQLEKSRLLSDRFSAERPKGSFSTLEIQRTEQGDSAMYLCASSQIRDRVGDTQYFGPGTRLTVL.

This rearrangement joins TRBV27 to TRBJ2-7; TRBD1 is a possible D gene (5 bases). Trimming stripped 5 bases from V and 0 bases from J, with 11 bases between. CDR3 length equals 14 residues. Germline CDR1 and CDR2: MNHEY and SMNVEV (reference sequence). The CDR3 region is CASSPTASSYEQYF. For the CDR3, the DNA is TGTGCCAGCAGTCCGACAGCTAGCTCCTACGAGCAGTACTTC.

V and J are TRBV7-9 and TRBJ2-1; D may match TRBD1 or TRBD2 (6 bases each). Per the germline V gene, CDR1 is SEHNR and CDR2 is FQNEAQ (reference sequence). This CDR3 comprises 18 residues. The V gene lost 3 bases and the J gene lost 4 bases, with 22 bases spanning the gap. CDR3 residues: CASSLTGRAGHSYNEQFF. The DNA of the CDR3 is TGTGCCAGCAGCTTGACTGGAAGGGCGGGACATTCATACAATGAGCAGTTCTTC.

The J gene is TRBJ2-3, the V gene TRBV7-9, with a weak D call TRBD1 (6 bases). CDR1 is SEHNR and CDR2 is FQNEAQ in the germline V gene (reference sequence). The CDR3 spans 13 residues. Trimming cost V 3 bases and J 3 bases, with 7 bases left between them. Written as DNA, the CDR3 is TGTGCCAGCAGCTTCAGGGGTACAGATACGCAGTATTTT. This gives the protein CASSFRGTDTQYF.

This chain links TRBV20-1 with TRBJ1-1; no definite D call. With 6 bases removed from V and 7 bases from J, the gap between germline ends came to 9 bases. CDR3 size: 10 residues. The V gene's germline CDR1 is DFQATT and CDR2 SNEGSKA (reference sequence). CDR3 nucleotide sequence: TGCAGTGCCTCAGGTCTTGAAGCTTTCTTT. The encoded protein is CSASGLEAFF.

This clone was seen only once. The chain combines TRBV5-4 with TRBJ2-2; 9 nucleotides line up with TRBD2. The CDR3 is 20 amino acids. CDR1 and CDR2 from the germline V gene are SGHNT and YYREEE (reference sequence). After removal of 2 bases from V and 1 base from J, the junction contained 15 bases not matched to a gene. The CDR3 DNA follows: TGTGCCAGCAGCTTACTACCCCGGCAAACTAGCGGGCAGAACACCGGGGAGCTGTTTTTT. Its translation is CASSLLPRQTSGQNTGELFF.

The chain combines TRBV7-6 with TRBJ2-3, with 7 bases that match TRBD1. V trimming: 0 bases; J trimming: 5 bases; junction bases outside the gene matches: 8. Germline assignment: CDR1 SGHVS and CDR2 FNYEAQ. The CDR3 length is 16 residues. CDR3 nucleotide sequence: TGTGCCAGCAGCTTAGCGGGACAGACGATCCTAGATACGCAGTATTTT. This sequence encodes CASSLAGQTILDTQYF.

The chain links TRBV7-6 to TRBJ2-1; TRBD1 is a possible D gene (6 bases). Germline CDR1 is SGHVS and CDR2 is FNYEAQ. The CDR3 runs to 17 residues. The V gene lost 5 bases and the J gene lost 6 bases, with 23 bases spanning the gap. The CDR3 loop is CASSHPKEGEQSNEQFF. CDR3 sequence (DNA): TGTGCCAGCAGCCACCCAAAAGAGGGGGAGCAATCCAATGAGCAGTTCTTC.

The V gene is TRBV5-5, the J gene TRBJ2-7; TRBD1 matches at 11 bases. Germline V gene data show CDR1 as SGHKS and CDR2 as YYEKEE (reference sequence). This CDR3 has 16 residues. With V trimmed by 0 bases and J by 7 bases, 9 bases remained unmatched. The CDR3 DNA reads as TGTGCCAGCAGCTTGGAAGCCGGGACAGGGGGGTCGGAGCAGTACTTC. It specifies CASSLEAGTGGSEQYF.

This chain links TRBV29-1 with TRBJ2-7, with 11 bases fitting TRBD2. J lost 7 bases, V lost 8 bases, and 13 bases had no gene match. The CDR3 is 14 residues long. The V gene's germline CDR1 is SQVTM and CDR2 ANQGSEA. The CDR3 region has the DNA TGCAGCATCATACTAGCGGGAGAATGGTGGGAGCAGTACTTC. It codes for CSIILAGEWWEQYF.

The chain uses TRBV10-2 and TRBJ1-1; 7 bases are a match to TRBD1. V trimming: 3 bases; J trimming: 4 bases; junction bases outside the gene matches: 14. There are 17 residues in the CDR3. Germline V lookup: CDR1 WSHSY, CDR2 SAAADI. The CDR3, as DNA: TGCGCCAGCAGTGATCGGGCAGGGGGATTTGAGAGCACTGAAGCTTTCTTT. Protein product: CASSDRAGGFESTEAFF.